Listed below are T cell receptor beta chains from one sample, sequenced in a study of control samples from healthy donors and cancer patients. Clones were sequenced by immunoSEQ multiplex PCR, and TCRdb holds only the in-frame ones, with some missing. The sample holds over 100,000 clones, 70% to 90% seen once. Sequenced input: blood. The receptors here all came from a man over 45 in good health. The CDR3 runs from the conserved cysteine through the conserved F or W. The D gene is left open where the match is weak. Size values are once, few and many counts, or a class for expanded clones, and some rows have none.

clone size: .; J gene: TRBJ2-2; V gene: TRBV9; D gene: .; CDR3 protein: CASSVGLTGELFF; CDR3 DNA: TGTGCCAGCAGCGTAGGACTCACCGGGGAGCTGTTTTTT
clone size: .; J gene: TRBJ1-2; V gene: TRBV4-2; D gene: .; CDR3 protein: CASSQDLFRAGGYTF; CDR3 DNA: TGTGCCAGCAGCCAAGATCTTTTCCGGGCGGGAGGCTACACCTTC
clone size: .; J gene: TRBJ1-3; V gene: TRBV7-8; D gene: .; CDR3 protein: CASSFGSYSSGNTIYF; CDR3 DNA: TGTGCCAGCAGCTTCGGGTCCTATAGCTCTGGAAACACCATATATTTT
clone size: .; J gene: TRBJ1-1; V gene: TRBV3-1/TRBV3-2; D gene: .; CDR3 protein: CASTPSQGWNTEAFF; CDR3 DNA: TGTGCCAGCACCCCCTCGCAGGGTTGGAACACTGAAGCTTTCTTT
clone size: .; J gene: TRBJ2-5; V gene: TRBV5-4; D gene: .; CDR3 protein: CASSFFAEETQYF; CDR3 DNA: TGTGCCAGCAGCTTCTTCGCAGAAGAGACCCAGTACTTC
clone size: .; J gene: TRBJ1-3; V gene: TRBV25-1; D gene: .; CDR3 protein: CASSKDVGNTIYF; CDR3 DNA: TGTGCCAGCAGTAAGGACGTAGGAAACACCATATATTTT
clone size: .; J gene: TRBJ2-3; V gene: TRBV7-2; D gene: .; CDR3 protein: CASSSNTPGTDTQYF; CDR3 DNA: TGTGCCAGCTCAAGTAACACCCCGGGGACAGATACGCAGTATTTT
clone size: .; J gene: TRBJ1-1; V gene: TRBV7-2; D gene: .; CDR3 protein: CASSFWQNTEAFF; CDR3 DNA: TGTGCCAGCAGCTTTTGGCAGAACACTGAAGCTTTCTTT
clone size: .; J gene: TRBJ2-3; V gene: TRBV5-1; D gene: TRBD1; CDR3 protein: CASSLGQGLDTQYF; CDR3 DNA: TGCGCCAGCAGCTTGGGACAGGGCCTAGATACGCAGTATTTT
clone size: .; J gene: TRBJ2-7; V gene: TRBV30; D gene: TRBD2; CDR3 protein: CAWTRGVGLDEQYF; CDR3 DNA: TGTGCCTGGACCCGGGGGGTAGGCCTGGACGAGCAGTACTTC
clone size: .; J gene: TRBJ1-4; V gene: TRBV6-6; D gene: .; CDR3 protein: CASSTGLLGGKLFF; CDR3 DNA: TGTGCCAGCAGTACGGGGCTTTTAGGGGGAAAACTGTTTTTT
clone size: .; J gene: TRBJ1-2; V gene: TRBV18; D gene: .; CDR3 protein: CASSPTDQHGYTF; CDR3 DNA: TGTGCCAGCTCACCGACAGACCAACATGGCTACACCTTC
clone size: .; J gene: TRBJ1-1; V gene: TRBV6-5; D gene: .; CDR3 protein: CASSPETGNTEAFF; CDR3 DNA: TGTGCCAGCAGCCCGGAGACAGGGAACACTGAAGCTTTCTTT
clone size: few; J gene: TRBJ1-1; V gene: TRBV11-1; D gene: .; CDR3 protein: CASSPGRQNTEAFF; CDR3 DNA: TGTGCCAGCAGCCCTGGACGCCAGAACACTGAAGCTTTCTTT
clone size: few; J gene: TRBJ1-3; V gene: TRBV5-1; D gene: .; CDR3 protein: CASSLDRTGNTIYF; CDR3 DNA: TGCGCCAGCAGCTTGGACAGGACTGGAAACACCATATATTTT
clone size: .; J gene: TRBJ2-2; V gene: TRBV4-1; D gene: TRBD2; CDR3 protein: CASSQVGDYYTGELFF; CDR3 DNA: TGCGCCAGCAGCCAAGTAGGGGACTACTACACCGGGGAGCTGTTTTTT